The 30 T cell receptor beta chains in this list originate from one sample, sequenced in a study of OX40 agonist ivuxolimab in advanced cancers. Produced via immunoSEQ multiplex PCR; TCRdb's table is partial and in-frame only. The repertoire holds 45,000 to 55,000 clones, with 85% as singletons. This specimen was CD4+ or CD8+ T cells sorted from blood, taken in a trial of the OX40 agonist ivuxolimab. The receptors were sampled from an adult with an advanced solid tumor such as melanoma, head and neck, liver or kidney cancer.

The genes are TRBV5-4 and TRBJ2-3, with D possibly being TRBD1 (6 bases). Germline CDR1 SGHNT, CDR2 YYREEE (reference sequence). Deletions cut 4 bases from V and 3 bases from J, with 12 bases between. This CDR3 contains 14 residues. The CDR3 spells CASSPDSSTDTQYF. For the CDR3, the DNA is TGTGCCAGCAGCCCGGACAGCTCTACAGATACGCAGTATTTT.

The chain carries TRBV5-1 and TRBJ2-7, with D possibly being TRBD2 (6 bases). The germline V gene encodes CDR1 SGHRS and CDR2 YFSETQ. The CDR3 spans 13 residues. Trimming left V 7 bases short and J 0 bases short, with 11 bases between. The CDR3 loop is CASGRTRSYEQYF. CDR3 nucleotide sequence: TGCGCCAGCGGGAGGACACGCTCCTACGAGCAGTACTTC.

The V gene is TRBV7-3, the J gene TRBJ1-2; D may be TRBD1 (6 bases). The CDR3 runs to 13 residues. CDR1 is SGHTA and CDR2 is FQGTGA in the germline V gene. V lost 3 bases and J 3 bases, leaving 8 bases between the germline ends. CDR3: CASSFAGDYGYTF. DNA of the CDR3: TGTGCCAGCAGCTTCGCAGGGGACTATGGCTACACCTTC.

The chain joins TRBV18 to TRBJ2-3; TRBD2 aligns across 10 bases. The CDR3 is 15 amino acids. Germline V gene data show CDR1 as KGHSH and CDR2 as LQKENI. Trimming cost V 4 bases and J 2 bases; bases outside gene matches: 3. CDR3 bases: TGTGCCAGCTCACTACTAGCGGGATACACAGATACGCAGTATTTT. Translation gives CASSLLAGYTDTQYF.

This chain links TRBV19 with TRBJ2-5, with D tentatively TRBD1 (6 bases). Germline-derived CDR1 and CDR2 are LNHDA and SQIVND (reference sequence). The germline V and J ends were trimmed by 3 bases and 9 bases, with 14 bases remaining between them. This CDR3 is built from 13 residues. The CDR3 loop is CASSMGQGIAQYF. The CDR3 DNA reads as TGTGCCAGTAGTATGGGCCAGGGGATAGCCCAGTACTTC.

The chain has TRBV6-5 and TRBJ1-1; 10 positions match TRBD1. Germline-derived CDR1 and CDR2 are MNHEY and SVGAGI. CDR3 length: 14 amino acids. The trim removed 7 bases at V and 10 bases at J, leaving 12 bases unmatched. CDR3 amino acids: CASNLGQGGSGAFF. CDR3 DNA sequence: TGTGCCAGCAACCTAGGACAGGGGGGGTCGGGAGCTTTCTTT.

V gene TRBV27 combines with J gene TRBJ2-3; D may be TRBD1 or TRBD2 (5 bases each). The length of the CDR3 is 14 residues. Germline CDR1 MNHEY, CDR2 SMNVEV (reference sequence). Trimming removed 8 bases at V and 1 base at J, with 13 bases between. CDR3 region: CASAIMGGTDTQYF. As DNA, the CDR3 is TGTGCCAGCGCCATTATGGGGGGCACAGATACGCAGTATTTT.

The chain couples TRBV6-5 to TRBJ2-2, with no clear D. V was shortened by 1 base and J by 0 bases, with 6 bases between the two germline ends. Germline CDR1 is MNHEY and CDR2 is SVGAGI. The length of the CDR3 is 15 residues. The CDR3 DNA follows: TGTGCCAGCAGTTACTTGGGGTCGAACACCGGGGAGCTGTTTTTT. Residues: CASSYLGSNTGELFF.

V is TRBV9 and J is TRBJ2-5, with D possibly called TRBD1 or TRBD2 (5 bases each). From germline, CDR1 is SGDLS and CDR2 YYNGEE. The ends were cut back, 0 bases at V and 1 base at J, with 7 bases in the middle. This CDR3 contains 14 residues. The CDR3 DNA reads TGTGCCAGCAGCGTAGAAGGGACCCAAGAGACCCAGTACTTC. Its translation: CASSVEGTQETQYF.

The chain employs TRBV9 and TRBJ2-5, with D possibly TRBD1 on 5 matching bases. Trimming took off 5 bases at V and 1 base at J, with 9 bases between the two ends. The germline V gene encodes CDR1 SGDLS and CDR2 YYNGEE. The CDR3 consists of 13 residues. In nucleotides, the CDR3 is TGTGCCAGCAGTACCGACAGCCAAGAGACCCAGTACTTC. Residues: CASSTDSQETQYF.

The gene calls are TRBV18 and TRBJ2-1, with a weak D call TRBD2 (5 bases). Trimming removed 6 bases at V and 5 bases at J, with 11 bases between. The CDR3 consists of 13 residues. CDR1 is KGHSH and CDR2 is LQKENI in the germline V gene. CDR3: CASSAGFNNEQFF. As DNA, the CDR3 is TGTGCCAGCTCCGCGGGTTTTAACAATGAGCAGTTCTTC.

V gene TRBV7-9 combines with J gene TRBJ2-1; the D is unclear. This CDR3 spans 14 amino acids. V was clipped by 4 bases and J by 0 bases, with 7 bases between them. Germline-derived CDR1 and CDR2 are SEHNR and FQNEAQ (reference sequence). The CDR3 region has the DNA TGTGCCAGCAGCTCCCCTAGCTCCTACAATGAGCAGTTCTTC. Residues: CASSSPSSYNEQFF.

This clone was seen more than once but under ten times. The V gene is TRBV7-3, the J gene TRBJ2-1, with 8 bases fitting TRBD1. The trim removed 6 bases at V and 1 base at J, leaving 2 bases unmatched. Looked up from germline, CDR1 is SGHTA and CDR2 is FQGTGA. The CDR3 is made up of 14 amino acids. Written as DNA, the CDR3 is TGTGCCAGCAGTCGGACAGGGTCCTACAATGAGCAGTTCTTC. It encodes CASSRTGSYNEQFF.

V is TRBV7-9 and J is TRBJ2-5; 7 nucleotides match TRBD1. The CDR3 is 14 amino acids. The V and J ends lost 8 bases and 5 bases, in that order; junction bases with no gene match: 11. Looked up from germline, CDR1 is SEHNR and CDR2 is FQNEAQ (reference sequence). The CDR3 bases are TGTGCCAGCTCTCATCAGGGGGTGGCGGAGACCCAGTACTTC. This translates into CASSHQGVAETQYF.

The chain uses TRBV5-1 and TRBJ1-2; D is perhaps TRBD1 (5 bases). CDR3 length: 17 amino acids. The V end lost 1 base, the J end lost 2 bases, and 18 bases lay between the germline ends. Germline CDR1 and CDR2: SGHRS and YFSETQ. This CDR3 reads CASSLSPGTNGNYGYTF. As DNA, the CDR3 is TGCGCCAGCAGCTTGAGCCCTGGGACGAACGGGAACTATGGCTACACCTTC.

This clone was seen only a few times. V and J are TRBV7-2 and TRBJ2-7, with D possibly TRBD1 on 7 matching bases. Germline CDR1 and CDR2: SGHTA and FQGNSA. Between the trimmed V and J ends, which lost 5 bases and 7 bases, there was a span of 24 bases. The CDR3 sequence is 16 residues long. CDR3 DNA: TGTGCCAGCAGCGGAGGGGGCCTAGCCGCTTCGGGAGAGCAGTACTTC. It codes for CASSGGGLAASGEQYF. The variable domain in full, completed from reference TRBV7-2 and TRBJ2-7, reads GAGVSQSPSNKVTEKGKDVELRCDPISGHTALYWYRQSLGQGLEFLIYFQGNSAPDKSGLPSDRFSAERTGGSVSTLTIQRTQQEDSAVYLCASSGGGLAASGEQYFGPGTRLTVT.

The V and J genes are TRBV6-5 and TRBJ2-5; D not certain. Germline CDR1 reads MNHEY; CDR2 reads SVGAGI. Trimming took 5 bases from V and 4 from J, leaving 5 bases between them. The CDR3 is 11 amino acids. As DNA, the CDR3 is TGTGCCAGCAGTGAAGTAGAGACCCAGTACTTC. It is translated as CASSEVETQYF.

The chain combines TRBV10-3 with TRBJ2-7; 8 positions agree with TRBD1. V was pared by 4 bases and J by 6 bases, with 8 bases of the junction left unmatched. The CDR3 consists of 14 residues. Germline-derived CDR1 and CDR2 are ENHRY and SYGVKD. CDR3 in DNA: TGTGCCATCAGTGGGAGTCTACAGGGGGGCGAGCAGTACTTC. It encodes CAISGSLQGGEQYF.

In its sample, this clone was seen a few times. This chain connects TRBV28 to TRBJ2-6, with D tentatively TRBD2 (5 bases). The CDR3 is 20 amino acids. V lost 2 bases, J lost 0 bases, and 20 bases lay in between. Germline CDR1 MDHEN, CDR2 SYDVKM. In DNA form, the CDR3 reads TGTGCCAGCAGTTTACGACGGGGTAGGGCTTTAAGCTCTGGGGCCAACGTCCTGACTTTC. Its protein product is CASSLRRGRALSSGANVLTF.

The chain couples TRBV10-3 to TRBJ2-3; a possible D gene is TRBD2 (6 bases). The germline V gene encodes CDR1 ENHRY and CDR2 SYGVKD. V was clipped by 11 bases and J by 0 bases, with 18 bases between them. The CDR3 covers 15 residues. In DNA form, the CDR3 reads TGTGCCGTGAGCGGGCCGGCCCCTAGCACAGATACGCAGTATTTT. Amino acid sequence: CAVSGPAPSTDTQYF.

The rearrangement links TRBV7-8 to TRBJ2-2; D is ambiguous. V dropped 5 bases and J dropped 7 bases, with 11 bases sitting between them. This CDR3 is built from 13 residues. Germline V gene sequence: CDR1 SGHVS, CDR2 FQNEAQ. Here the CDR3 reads CASSQFGYGELFF. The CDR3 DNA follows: TGTGCCAGCAGCCAATTCGGGTACGGGGAGCTGTTTTTT.

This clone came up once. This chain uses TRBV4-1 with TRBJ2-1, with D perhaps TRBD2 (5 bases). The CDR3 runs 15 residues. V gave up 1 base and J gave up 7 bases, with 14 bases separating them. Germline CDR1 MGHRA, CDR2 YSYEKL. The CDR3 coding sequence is TGCGCCAGCAGCCAAGTAACTAGGTCCTGGAATGAGCAGTTCTTC. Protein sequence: CASSQVTRSWNEQFF.

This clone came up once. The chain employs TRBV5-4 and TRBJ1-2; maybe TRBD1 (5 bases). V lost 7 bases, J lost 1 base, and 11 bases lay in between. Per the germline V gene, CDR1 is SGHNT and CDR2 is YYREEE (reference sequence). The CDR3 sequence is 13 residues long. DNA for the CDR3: TGTGCCAGCTCCATGGGGGGTAACTATGGCTACACCTTC. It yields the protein CASSMGGNYGYTF.

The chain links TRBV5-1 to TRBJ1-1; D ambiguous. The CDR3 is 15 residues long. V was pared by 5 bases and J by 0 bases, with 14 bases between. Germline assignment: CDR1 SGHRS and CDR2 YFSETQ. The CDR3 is CASSLFGIMNTEAFF. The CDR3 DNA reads TGCGCCAGCAGTTTGTTCGGGATTATGAACACTGAAGCTTTCTTT.

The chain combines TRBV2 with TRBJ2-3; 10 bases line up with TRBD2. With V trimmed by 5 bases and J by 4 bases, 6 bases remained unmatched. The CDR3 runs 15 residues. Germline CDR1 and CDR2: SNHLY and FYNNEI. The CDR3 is CASSKEAGGPDTQYF. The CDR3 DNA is TGTGCCAGCAGTAAAGAAGCGGGAGGGCCAGATACGCAGTATTTT.

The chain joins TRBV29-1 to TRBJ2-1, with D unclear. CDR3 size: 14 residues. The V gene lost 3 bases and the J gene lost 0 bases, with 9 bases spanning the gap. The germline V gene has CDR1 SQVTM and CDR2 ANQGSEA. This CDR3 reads CSVDASYSYNEQFF. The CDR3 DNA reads TGCAGCGTTGATGCCTCCTACTCCTACAATGAGCAGTTCTTC.

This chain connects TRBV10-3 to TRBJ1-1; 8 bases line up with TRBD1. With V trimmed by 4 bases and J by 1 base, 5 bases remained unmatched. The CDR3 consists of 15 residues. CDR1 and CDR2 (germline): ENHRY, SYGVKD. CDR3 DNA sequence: TGTGCCATCAGTGGAAGACAGGGGAAGAACACTGAAGCTTTCTTT. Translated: CAISGRQGKNTEAFF.

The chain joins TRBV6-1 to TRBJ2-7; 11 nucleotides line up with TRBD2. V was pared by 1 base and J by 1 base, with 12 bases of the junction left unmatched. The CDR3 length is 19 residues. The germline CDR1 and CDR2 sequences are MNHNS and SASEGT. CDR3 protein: CASSEGGGLAGGVSYEQYF. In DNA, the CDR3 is TGTGCCAGCAGTGAAGGAGGGGGTCTAGCGGGAGGAGTATCCTACGAGCAGTACTTC.

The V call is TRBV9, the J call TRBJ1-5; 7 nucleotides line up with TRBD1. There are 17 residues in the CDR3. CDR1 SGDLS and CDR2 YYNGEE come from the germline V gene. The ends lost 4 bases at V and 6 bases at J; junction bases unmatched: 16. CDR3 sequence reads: CASSKGARRGHTQPQHF. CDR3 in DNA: TGTGCCAGCAGCAAGGGGGCTCGGAGGGGGCATACTCAGCCCCAGCATTTT. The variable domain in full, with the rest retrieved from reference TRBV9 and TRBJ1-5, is DSGVTQTPKHLITATGQRVTLRCSPRSGDLSVYWYQQSLDQGLQFLIQYYNGEERAKGNILERFSAQQFPDLHSELNLSSLELGDSALYFCASSKGARRGHTQPQHFGDGTRLSIL.

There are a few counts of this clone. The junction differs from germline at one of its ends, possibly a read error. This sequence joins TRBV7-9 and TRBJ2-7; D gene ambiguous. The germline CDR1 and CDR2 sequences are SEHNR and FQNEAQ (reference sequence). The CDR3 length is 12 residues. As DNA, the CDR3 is TGTGCCAGCACCACGGGCCGGGCCTGGAAGCACTTC. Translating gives CASTTGRAWKHF.